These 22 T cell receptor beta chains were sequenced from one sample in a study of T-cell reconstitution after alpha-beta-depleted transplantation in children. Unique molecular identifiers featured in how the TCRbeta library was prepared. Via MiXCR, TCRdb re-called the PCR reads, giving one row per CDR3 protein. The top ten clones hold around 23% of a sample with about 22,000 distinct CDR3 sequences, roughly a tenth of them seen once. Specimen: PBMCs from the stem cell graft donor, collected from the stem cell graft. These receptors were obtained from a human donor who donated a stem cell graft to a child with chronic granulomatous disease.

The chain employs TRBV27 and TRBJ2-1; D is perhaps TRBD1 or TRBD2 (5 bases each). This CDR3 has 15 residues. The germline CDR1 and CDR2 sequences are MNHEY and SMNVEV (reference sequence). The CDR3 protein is CLALSRDRPLYEQFF. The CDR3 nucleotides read TGTTTAGCGCTAAGTCGGGACCGACCGCTGTATGAGCAGTTCTTC.

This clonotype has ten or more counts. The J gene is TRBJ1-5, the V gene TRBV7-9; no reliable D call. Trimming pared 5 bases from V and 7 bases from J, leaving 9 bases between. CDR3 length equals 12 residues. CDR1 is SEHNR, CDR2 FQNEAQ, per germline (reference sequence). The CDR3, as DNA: TGTGCCAGCAGCCTAGAAGGCCAGCCCCAGCATTTT. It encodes CASSLEGQPQHF.

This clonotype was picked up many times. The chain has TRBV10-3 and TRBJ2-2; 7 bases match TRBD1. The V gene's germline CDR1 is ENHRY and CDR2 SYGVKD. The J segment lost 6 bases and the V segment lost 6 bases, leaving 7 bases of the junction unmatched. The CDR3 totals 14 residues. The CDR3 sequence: CAISQLQGSGELFF. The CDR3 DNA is TGTGCCATCAGCCAATTACAGGGGTCCGGGGAGCTGTTTTTT.

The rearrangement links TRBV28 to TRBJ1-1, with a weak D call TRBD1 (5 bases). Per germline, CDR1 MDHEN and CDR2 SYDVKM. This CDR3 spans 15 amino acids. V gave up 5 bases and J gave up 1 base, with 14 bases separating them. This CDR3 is CASSLQGVSNTEAFF. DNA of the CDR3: TGTGCCAGCAGTCTCCAAGGGGTCTCGAACACTGAAGCTTTCTTT.

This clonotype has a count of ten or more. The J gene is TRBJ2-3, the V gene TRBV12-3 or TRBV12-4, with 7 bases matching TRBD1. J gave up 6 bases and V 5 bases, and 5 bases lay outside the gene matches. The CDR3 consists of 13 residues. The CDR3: CASSLDREDTQYF. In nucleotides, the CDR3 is TGTGCCAGCAGTCTAGACAGGGAGGATACGCAGTATTTT.

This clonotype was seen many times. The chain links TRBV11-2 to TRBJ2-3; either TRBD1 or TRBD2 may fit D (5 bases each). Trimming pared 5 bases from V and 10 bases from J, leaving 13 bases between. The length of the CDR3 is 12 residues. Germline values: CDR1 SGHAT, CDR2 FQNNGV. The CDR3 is CASSHRDHSQYF. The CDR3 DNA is TGTGCCAGCAGCCATAGGGACCATTCGCAGTATTTT.

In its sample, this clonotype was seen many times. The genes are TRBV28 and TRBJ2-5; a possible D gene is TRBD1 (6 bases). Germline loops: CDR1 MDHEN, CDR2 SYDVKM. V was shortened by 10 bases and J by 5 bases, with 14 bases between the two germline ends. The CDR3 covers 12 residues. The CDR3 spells CAIRQGIETQYF. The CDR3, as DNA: TGTGCCATCAGGCAGGGGATCGAGACCCAGTACTTC.

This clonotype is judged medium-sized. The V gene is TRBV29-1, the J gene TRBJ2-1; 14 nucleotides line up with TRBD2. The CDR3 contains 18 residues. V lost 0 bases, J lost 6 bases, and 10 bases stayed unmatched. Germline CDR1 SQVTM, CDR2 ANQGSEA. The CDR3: CSVEDPGTSGSLGNEQFF. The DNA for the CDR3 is TGCAGCGTTGAAGATCCAGGGACTAGCGGGAGTCTTGGCAATGAGCAGTTCTTC.

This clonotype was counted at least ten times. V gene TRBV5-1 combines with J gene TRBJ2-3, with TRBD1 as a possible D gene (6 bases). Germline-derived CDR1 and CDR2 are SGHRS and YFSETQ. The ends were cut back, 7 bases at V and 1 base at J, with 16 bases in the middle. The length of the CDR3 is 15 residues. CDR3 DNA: TGCGCCAGCGAGGGACAAGGGGCTCGCACAGATACGCAGTATTTT. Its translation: CASEGQGARTDTQYF.

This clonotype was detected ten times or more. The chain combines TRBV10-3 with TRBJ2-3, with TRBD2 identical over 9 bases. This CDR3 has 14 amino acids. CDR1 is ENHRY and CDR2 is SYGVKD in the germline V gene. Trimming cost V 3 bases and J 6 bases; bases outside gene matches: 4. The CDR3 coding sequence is TGTGCCATCAGTGAAACCGGACTAGCGGATACGCAGTATTTT. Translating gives CAISETGLADTQYF.

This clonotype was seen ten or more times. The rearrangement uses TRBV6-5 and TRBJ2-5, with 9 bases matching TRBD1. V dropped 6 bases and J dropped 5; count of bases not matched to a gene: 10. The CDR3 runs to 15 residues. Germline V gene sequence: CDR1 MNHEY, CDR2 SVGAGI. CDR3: CASRRPGQGRETQYF. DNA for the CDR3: TGTGCCAGCAGACGCCCGGGACAGGGCCGTGAGACCCAGTACTTC.

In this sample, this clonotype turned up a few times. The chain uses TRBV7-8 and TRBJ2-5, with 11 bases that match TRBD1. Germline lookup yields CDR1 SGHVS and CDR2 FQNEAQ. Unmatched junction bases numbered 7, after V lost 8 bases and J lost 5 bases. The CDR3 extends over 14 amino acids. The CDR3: CASAPGQGDETQYF. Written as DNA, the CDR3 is TGTGCCAGCGCGCCGGGACAGGGGGACGAGACCCAGTACTTC. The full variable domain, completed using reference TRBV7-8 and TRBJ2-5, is GAGVSQSPRYKVAKRGQDVALRCDPISGHVSLFWYQQALGQGPEFLTYFQNEAQLDKSGLPSDRFFAERPEGSVSTLKIQRTQQEDSAVYLCASAPGQGDETQYFGPGTRLLVL.

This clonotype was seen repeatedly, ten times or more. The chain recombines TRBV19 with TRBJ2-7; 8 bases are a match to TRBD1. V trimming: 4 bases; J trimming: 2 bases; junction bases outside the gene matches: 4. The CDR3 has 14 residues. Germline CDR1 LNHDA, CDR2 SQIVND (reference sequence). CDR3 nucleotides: TGTGCCAGTAGTACCGGGACAGGACCCTACGAGCAGTACTTC. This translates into CASSTGTGPYEQYF.

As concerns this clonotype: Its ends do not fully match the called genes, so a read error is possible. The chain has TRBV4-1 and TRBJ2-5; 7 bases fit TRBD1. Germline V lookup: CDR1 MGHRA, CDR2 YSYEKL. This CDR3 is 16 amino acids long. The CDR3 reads CARGSGSDRAQETQYF. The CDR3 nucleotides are TGTGCCAGGGGCTCCGGAAGTGACAGGGCCCAAGAGACCCAGTACTTC.

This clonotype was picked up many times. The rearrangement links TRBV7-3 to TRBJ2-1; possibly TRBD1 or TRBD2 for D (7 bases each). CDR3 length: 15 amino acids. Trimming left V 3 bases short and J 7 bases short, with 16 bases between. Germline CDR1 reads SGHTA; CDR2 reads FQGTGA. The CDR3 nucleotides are TGTGCCAGCAGCTTCGCGGGAGCAGGGGGAAATGAGCAGTTCTTC. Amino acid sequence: CASSFAGAGGNEQFF.

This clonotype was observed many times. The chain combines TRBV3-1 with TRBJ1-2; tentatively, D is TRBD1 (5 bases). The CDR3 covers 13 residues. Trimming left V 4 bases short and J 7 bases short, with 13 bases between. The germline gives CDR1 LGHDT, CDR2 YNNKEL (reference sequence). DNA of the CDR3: TGTGCCAGCAGCCCGGGCAAGGGGTTTGGCTACACCTTC. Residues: CASSPGKGFGYTF.

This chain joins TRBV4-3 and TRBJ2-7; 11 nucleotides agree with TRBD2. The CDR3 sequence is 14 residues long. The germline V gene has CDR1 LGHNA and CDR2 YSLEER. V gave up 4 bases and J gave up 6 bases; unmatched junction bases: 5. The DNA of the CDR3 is TGCGCCAGCAGCCTTAGCGGGGGGGCCGCCGAGCAGTACTTC. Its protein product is CASSLSGGAAEQYF.

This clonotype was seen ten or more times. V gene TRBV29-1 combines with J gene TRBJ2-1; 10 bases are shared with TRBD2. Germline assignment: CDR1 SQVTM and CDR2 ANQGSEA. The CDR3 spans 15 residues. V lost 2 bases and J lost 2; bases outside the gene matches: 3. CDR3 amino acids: CSVEPLAGTYNEQFF. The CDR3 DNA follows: TGCAGCGTTGAACCACTAGCGGGAACCTACAATGAGCAGTTCTTC.

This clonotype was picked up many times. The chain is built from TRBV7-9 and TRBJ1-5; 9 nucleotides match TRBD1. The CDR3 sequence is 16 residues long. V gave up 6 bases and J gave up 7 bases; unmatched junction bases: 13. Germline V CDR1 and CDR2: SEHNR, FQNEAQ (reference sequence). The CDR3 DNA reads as TGTGCCAGCAGTGCTACCGGGACAGGGTTTAAACAGCCCCAGCATTTT. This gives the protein CASSATGTGFKQPQHF.

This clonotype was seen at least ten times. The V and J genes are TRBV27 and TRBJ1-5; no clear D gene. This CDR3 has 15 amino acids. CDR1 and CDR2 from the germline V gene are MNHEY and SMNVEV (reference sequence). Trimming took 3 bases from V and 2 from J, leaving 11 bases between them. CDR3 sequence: CASSFVGLGNQPQHF. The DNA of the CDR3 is TGTGCCAGCAGTTTCGTAGGGCTTGGCAATCAGCCCCAGCATTTT.

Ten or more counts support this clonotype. The DNA of the CDR3 is TGCAGTGCTCTCCGCGGGGTTCCAGATACGCAGTATTTT. The encoded protein is CSALRGVPDTQYF. The chain is built from TRBV20-1 and TRBJ2-3, with a weak D call TRBD2 (6 bases). Germline loops: CDR1 DFQATT, CDR2 SNEGSKA (reference sequence). Trimming shortened V by 5 bases and J by 4 bases, and 13 bases separated the two germline ends. CDR3 length: 13 amino acids.

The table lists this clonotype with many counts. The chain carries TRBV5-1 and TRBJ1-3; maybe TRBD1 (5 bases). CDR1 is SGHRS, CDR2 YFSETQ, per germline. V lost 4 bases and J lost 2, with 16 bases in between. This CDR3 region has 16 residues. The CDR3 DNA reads TGCGCCAGCAGCCAGACTACGGGACGGACTGGAAACACCATATATTTT. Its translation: CASSQTTGRTGNTIYF.